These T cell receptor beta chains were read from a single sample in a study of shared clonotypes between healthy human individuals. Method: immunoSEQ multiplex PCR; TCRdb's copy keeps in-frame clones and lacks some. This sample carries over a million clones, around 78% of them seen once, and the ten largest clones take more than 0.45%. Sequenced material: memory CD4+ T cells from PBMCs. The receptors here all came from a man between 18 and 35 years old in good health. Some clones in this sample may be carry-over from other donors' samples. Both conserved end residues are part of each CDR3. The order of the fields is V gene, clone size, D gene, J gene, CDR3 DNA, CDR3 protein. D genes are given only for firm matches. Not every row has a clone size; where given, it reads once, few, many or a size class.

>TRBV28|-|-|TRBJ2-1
TGTGCCAGCAGTTTGACGGCGGGTATTTGGAATGAGCAGTTCTTC
CASSLTAGIWNEQFF
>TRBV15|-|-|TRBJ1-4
TGTGCCACCAGCAGAGAAGGGTTAGGCGAAAAACTGTTTTTT
CATSREGLGEKLFF
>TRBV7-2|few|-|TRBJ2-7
TGTGCCAGCAGCTCCTCAGGGGTCGAGCAGTACTTC
CASSSSGVEQYF
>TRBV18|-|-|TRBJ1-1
TGTGCCAGCTCTCCCCAGCAGGGGCCCAACACTGAAGCTTTCTTT
CASSPQQGPNTEAFF
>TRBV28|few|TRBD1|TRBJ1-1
TGTGCCAGCAGGACAGGGACCCTGAACACTGAAGCTTTCTTT
CASRTGTLNTEAFF
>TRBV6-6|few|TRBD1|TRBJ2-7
TGTGCCAGCAGTTCAAGACAGGGGAGCCCCTACGAGCAGTACTTC
CASSSRQGSPYEQYF
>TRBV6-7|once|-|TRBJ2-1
TGTGCCCCCCGGTTAGGGGTGAGAGCCTACAATGAGCAGTTCTTC
CAPRLGVRAYNEQFF
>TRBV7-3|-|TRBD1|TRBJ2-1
TGTGCCAGCAGCTTCCAGGGGACAGTTTACAATGAGCAGTTCTTC
CASSFQGTVYNEQFF
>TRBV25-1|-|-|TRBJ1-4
TGTGCCAGCAGTGAATGGAGGGCCTCAACTAATGAAAAACTGTTTTTT
CASSEWRASTNEKLFF
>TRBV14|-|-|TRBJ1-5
TGTGCCAGCAGCCCCCCCCCTGCTCAGCCCCAGCATTTT
CASSPPPAQPQHF
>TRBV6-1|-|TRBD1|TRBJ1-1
TGTGCCAGCAGCGTAGACAGGGGGAGGACTGAAGCTTTCTTT
CASSVDRGRTEAFF
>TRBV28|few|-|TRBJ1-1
TGTGCCAGCCGTGGGGGAACTGAAGCTTTCTTT
CASRGGTEAFF
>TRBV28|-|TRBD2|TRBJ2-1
TGTGCCAGCACCCCGGGAGCGGGAGGGGCCCTCTCCTACAATGAGCAGTTCTTC
CASTPGAGGALSYNEQFF
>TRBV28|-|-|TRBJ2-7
TGTGCCAGCAGTTTAACAGGGATGAACGAGCAGTACTTC
CASSLTGMNEQYF
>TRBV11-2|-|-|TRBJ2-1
TGTGCCAGCAGCTTAGATGGAATACACAATGAGCAGTTCTTC
CASSLDGIHNEQFF
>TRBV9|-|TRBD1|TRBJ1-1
TGTGCCAGCAGCTCTCGGACAGGGGGCGTGGAAGCTTTCTTT
CASSSRTGGVEAFF
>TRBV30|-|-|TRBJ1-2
TGTGCTGGCGAGGGTAGAAACTATGGCTACACCTTC
CAGEGRNYGYTF
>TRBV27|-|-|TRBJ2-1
TGTGCCAGCTCGGACAGTCGGGGTGAGCAGTTCTTC
CASSDSRGEQFF
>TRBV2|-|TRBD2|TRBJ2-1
TGTGCCAGCAGTGAAACTAGCGTAGCCTACAATGAGCAGTTCTTC
CASSETSVAYNEQFF
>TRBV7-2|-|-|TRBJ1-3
TGTGCCAGCAGCCTCTCAATTGGGATCCGCTCTGGAAACACCATATATTTT
CASSLSIGIRSGNTIYF
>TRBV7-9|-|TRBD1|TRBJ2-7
TGTGCCAGCAGCTCGTATCGGACAGGGGGCATGGACGAGCAGTACTTC
CASSSYRTGGMDEQYF
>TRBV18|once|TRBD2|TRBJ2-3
TGTGCCAGCTCACCACCGGGACTAGGCACAGATACGCAGTATTTT
CASSPPGLGTDTQYF
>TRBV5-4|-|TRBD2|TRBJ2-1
TGTGCCAGCAGCCCCGGGGGACTAGCGGGAGGGAGCTCCTACAATGAGCAGTTCTTC
CASSPGGLAGGSSYNEQFF
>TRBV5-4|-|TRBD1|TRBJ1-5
TGTGCCAGCAGTTCTGGCGGGACAGGGCTGAGCCAGCCCCAGCATTTT
CASSSGGTGLSQPQHF
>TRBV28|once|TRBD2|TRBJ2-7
TGTGCCAGCAGTCCCCGCCGGGGGGGATACGAGCAGTACTTC
CASSPRRGGYEQYF
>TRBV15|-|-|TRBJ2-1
TGTGCCACCAGCAGAGAAACGAATGAGCAGTTCTTC
CATSRETNEQFF
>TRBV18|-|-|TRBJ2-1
TGTGCCAGCTCACCCGTGTTGAGGGACAATGAGCAGTTCTTC
CASSPVLRDNEQFF
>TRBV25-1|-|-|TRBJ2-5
TGTGCCAGCAGTGAATGGGCCTTGGGGGGAGGCCAAGAGACCCAGTACTTC
CASSEWALGGGQETQYF
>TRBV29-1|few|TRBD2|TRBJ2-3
TGCAGCGTTGAGGGGGAGGGCGGACGCACAGATACGCAGTATTTT
CSVEGEGGRTDTQYF
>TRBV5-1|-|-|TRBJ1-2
TGCGCCAGCAGCAGGGGGGATACCCAGAACTATGGCTACACCTTC
CASSRGDTQNYGYTF
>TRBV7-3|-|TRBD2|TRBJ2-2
TGTGCCAGCAGCCCGGGACTAGCTGAAGGGGAGCTGTTTTTT
CASSPGLAEGELFF
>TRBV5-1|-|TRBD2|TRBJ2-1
TGCGCCAGCAGCTCGGGGACTAGCGGGATCCCTGAGCAGTTCTTC
CASSSGTSGIPEQFF
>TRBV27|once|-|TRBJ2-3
TGTGCCAGCAGTTTTAAAAGCACAGATACGCAGTATTTT
CASSFKSTDTQYF
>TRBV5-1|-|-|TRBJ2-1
TGCGCCAGCAGCTTGGATGGGGACAATGAGCAGTTCTTC
CASSLDGDNEQFF
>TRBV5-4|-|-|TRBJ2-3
TGTGCCAGCAGTCACGATGAGGATACGCAGTATTTT
CASSHDEDTQYF
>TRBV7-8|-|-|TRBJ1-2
TGTGCCAGCAGCTTATCGGGGTCCCCTAACTATGGCTACACCTTC
CASSLSGSPNYGYTF
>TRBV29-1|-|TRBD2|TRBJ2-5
TGCAGCGTGGCGGGACTAGCAGAGACCCAGTACTTC
CSVAGLAETQYF
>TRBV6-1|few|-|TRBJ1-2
TGTGCCAGCAGGCTGACGAGCTATGGCTACACCTTC
CASRLTSYGYTF
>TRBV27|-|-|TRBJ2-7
TGTGCCAGCAGTCGGGGCAGGGGACTTTACGAGCAGTACTTC
CASSRGRGLYEQYF
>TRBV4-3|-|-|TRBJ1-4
TGCGCCAGCAGCCACCGGGGAGGCGAAAAACTGTTTTTT
CASSHRGGEKLFF
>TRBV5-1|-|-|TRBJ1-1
TGCGCCAGCAGCTTTGACCCAGGGAACACTGAAGCTTTCTTT
CASSFDPGNTEAFF